This paragraph reports one TCR beta chain. The data stem from a study of blood T cell repertoires in COVID-19. Using immunoSEQ multiplex PCR, the repertoire was profiled, and TCRdb retains in-frame clones only, with some absent. The sample includes just over 70,000 clones, 70% to 85% seen only once; the top ten take less than 40%. V trimming: 4 bases; J trimming: 8 bases; junction bases outside the gene matches: 10. CDR1 GTSNPN and CDR2 SVGIG come from the germline V gene (reference sequence). The length of the CDR3 is 13 residues. The sample comprised peripheral blood. The chain couples TRBV30 to TRBJ1-2; 7 positions match TRBD1. The sequence derives from a woman aged 65 to 85 with acute or convalescent COVID-19. The CDR3 reads CAWTTGQGEGYTF. The CDR3 DNA reads TGTGCCTGGACTACTGGTCAGGGGGAAGGCTACACCTTC.